The following is a TCR beta chain sequence with its context. Germline CDR1 and CDR2: LNHDA and SQIVND (reference sequence). J was trimmed by 4 bases and V by 5 bases; bases with no gene match: 13. The CDR3 consists of 16 residues. This record comes from a study of blood T cell repertoires in COVID-19. About the study: Material from acute and convalescent COVID-19 was sourced from the United States, Italy and Spain. T cells, B-cell-depleted T cells, or PBMCs provided the cDNA or gDNA that served as material.

As originally analysed: Estimation of nucleated cell counts was performed using reference gene primer amplification. Sequencing used immunoSEQ multiplex PCR; TCRdb keeps in-frame clones, though not all of them. V, J and clone size reflect that table, while D and trimming were determined from the DNA. In the table there are about 140,000 clones, around 87% of which are singletons. The sequence was collected from a human donor in a cohort sampled during active COVID-19. Source material: peripheral blood. The J gene is TRBJ1-2, the V gene TRBV19; TRBD1 agrees at 7 bases. CDR3 sequence (DNA): TGTGCCAGTAGTGCCCTAAACAGGGGCTCAGGCTATGGCTACACCTTC. It specifies CASSALNRGSGYGYTF.